These 7 T cell receptor beta chains were sequenced from one sample in a study of T cell changes during pregnancy in multiple sclerosis. The data were produced by immunoSEQ multiplex PCR, yet TCRdb's version contains in-frame clones alone and is incomplete. The data show about 51,000 clones, with 94% seen just once and just under 0.6% held by the top ten. The sequencing used CD4+ T cells from peripheral blood mononuclear cells, collected in the second trimester of pregnancy. All receptors come from a female donor with multiple sclerosis, enrolled in a pregnancy study.

The rearrangement links TRBV18 to TRBJ1-5; no clear D. Looked up from germline, CDR1 is KGHSH and CDR2 is LQKENI. CDR3 length: 15 amino acids. The ends were cut back, 2 bases at V and 3 bases at J, with 11 bases in the middle. The chain's CDR3 is CASSPSAQPNQPQHF. The CDR3 DNA reads as TGTGCCAGCTCACCATCGGCACAGCCCAATCAGCCCCAGCATTTT.

This clone was counted only a few times. The chain carries TRBV6-1 and TRBJ1-1; D unresolved. This CDR3 comprises 15 residues. The ends were cut back, 5 bases at V and 3 bases at J, with 16 bases in the middle. CDR1 is MNHNS and CDR2 is SASEGT in the germline V gene. Written as DNA, the CDR3 is TGTGCCAGCAGTTCCCCCGGGAGGATGTACACTGAAGCTTTCTTT. Amino acid sequence: CASSSPGRMYTEAFF.

This chain uses TRBV14 with TRBJ2-2; TRBD1 matches at 8 bases. The CDR3 length is 17 residues. The trim removed 0 bases at V and 7 bases at J, leaving 10 bases unmatched. Per the germline V gene, CDR1 is SGHDN and CDR2 is FVKESK. The CDR3 sequence: CASSQEMGEQGGGELFF. The CDR3, as DNA: TGTGCCAGCAGCCAAGAGATGGGGGAACAGGGGGGCGGGGAGCTGTTTTTT.

This clone appeared a single time. The chain has TRBV6-5 and TRBJ2-5; 9 nucleotides line up with TRBD1. With 11 bases clipped from V and 5 bases from J, the junction kept 6 bases outside the gene matches. Germline CDR1 reads MNHEY; CDR2 reads SVGAGI. CDR3 size: 12 residues. The CDR3 reads CASGTGRETQYF. The CDR3 DNA reads TGTGCCTCGGGGACAGGGAGGGAGACCCAGTACTTC.

This CDR3 reads CASRGQPPTYEQYF. Here the CDR3 DNA reads TGTGCCAGCAGGGGACAGCCCCCGACCTACGAGCAGTACTTC. V usage is TRBV6-1 and J usage is TRBJ2-7; 7 bases are a match to TRBD1. CDR3 length: 14 amino acids. CDR1 is MNHNS, CDR2 SASEGT, per germline. Unmatched junction bases numbered 7, after V lost 6 bases and J lost 2 bases.

About this clone itself: The junction does not match germline at one end; this may be a read error. Other nucleotide sequences in the sample specify the same CDR3. The chain recombines TRBV7-2 with TRBJ1-1; 9 positions match TRBD1. This CDR3 is 15 amino acids long. The germline CDR1 and CDR2 sequences are SGHTA and FQGNSA. The CDR3 DNA is TGTGCCAGCAGCCCACTCCGGGACAGGGCGACGGAAGCCTTCTTT. This encodes CASSPLRDRATEAFF. The full variable domain, rest sourced from reference TRBV7-2 and TRBJ1-1, is GAGVSQSPSNKVTEKGKDVELRCDPISGHTALYWYRQSLGQGLEFLIYFQGNSAPDKSGLPSDRFSAERTGGSVSTLTIQRTQQEDSAVYLCASSPLRDRATEAFFGQGTRLTVV.

The chain links TRBV9 to TRBJ2-5; no firm D call. The CDR3 loop spans 15 amino acids. V lost 0 bases and J lost 4, with 13 bases in between. Germline V CDR1 and CDR2: SGDLS, YYNGEE. Written as DNA, the CDR3 is TGTGCCAGCAGCGTAGGCGGCGGAGAGTTAGAGACCCAGTACTTC. Its translation is CASSVGGGELETQYF.